This T cell receptor (beta chain) was captured by sequencing in a study of blood T cell repertoires in COVID-19. Study-wide context: Samples of COVID-19 (acute and convalescent) were obtained from the United States, Italy and Spain. Sources were T cells, B-cell-depleted T cells, or PBMCs; the material itself was cDNA or gDNA.

The CDR3 length is 15 residues. The trim removed 2 bases at V and 8 bases at J, leaving 8 bases unmatched. CDR1 and CDR2 (germline): MDHEN, SYDVKM. This clone was recorded a few times. In the study's own analysis: Using reference gene primer amplification, nucleated cell counts were estimated. The assay was immunoSEQ multiplex PCR, and TCRdb's table has in-frame clones only and misses some. V, J and clone size are those of that table, while D and trimming were read from the DNA. This table holds 140,000 to 150,000 clones, 78% found once. The rearrangement joins TRBV28 to TRBJ1-4; TRBD1 aligns across 7 bases. The sample was peripheral blood. The TCR sequence derives from an older woman with acute or convalescent COVID-19. The DNA for the CDR3 is TGTGCCAGCAGTTTACGGACAGGAAGAGGGGAAAAACTGTTTTTT. Translating gives CASSLRTGRGEKLFF.